A single T cell receptor (beta chain) is shown here with its context. This clonotype has a count of ten or more. Its binding antigen is unknown. No base qualities exist here, and no much larger clone lies one base off it. The data stem from a study of T cells in Graves' hyperthyroidism and ophthalmopathy (dated by TCRdb to between 2018 and 2021). In the study overall: Peripheral blood samples were taken at the time of initial diagnosis, prior to any treatment. A discovery cohort of 95 to 100 patients, roughly 43 with Graves' ophthalmopathy and 55 to 60 with stable Graves' hyperthyroidism, was used to find distinguishing TCR V-J signatures. Prospective prediction of ophthalmopathy was tested in an independent validation cohort consisting of some 19 hyperthyroidism patients and over 15 patients who later progressed to ophthalmopathy. The roughly 100 discovery patients were randomly divided into training and test sets at a 7:3 ratio. In more than 5 Graves' hyperthyroidism patients, the study also compared T-cell repertoires from thyroid tissue with T-cell repertoires from blood. After blood sampling, hyperthyroidism patients were treated with methimazole at a starting dose of 30 mg daily, and ophthalmopathy patients were treated with high-dose intravenous methylprednisolone. TCR Vbeta CDR3 sequencing of 120 to 150 peripheral blood samples (approximately 44 ophthalmopathy, over 70 hyperthyroidism and roughly 17 progressor patients) is reported in the paper. What the authors observed across the whole study: Sample size was not statistically predetermined, and investigators were not blinded to group allocation. During validation, the model predicted progression to ophthalmopathy a median of around 7 months ahead of onset, with approximately 70% sensitivity and about 75% specificity. A 13 V-J signature model separated ophthalmopathy from stable hyperthyroidism, with around 91% sensitivity and roughly 82% specificity in cross-validation and 80%/75% in testing. Most expanded thyroid clonotypes (frequency above 0.001) were also detected in blood, a finding suggesting that blood repertoires may reflect thyroid immune responses.

A patient counted as having stable Graves' hyperthyroidism if no progression to ophthalmopathy occurred over 18 months of follow-up. The hyperthyroidism patients were between 18 and 65 years old and newly diagnosed, with a disease duration of less than 2 months. The study excluded patients with uncontrolled infections, other autoimmune diseases, pregnancy or lactation. Diagnoses were established on the basis of clinical symptoms, serum thyroxine and TRAb, thyroid ultrasound, and orbital computed tomography. PBMCs were separated from 10 ml of fresh peripheral blood using Ficoll-Paque density gradient centrifugation. Total RNA was extracted with Trizol reagent, and quality was checked on an Agilent 2100 Bioanalyzer. The TCR beta CDR3 regions were amplified from RNA transcripts. For the first round of RT-PCR on the TCR CDR3, the HTBI primer set was used together with the Qiagen OneStep RT-PCR kit. Libraries were constructed in a second round of multiplex PCR, after which size selection and purification were performed. Libraries were sequenced paired-end with 100 bp reads on an Illumina HiSeq2000. In the authors' own workflow: SOAPnuke was used to process the raw data, removing reads that contained adapters or uncalled bases, had a mean Phred below 15, or lacked an exact match to the constant primer or identifier. COPE v1.2.5 was used to merge high-quality paired reads, and clonotypes were defined as unique nucleotide sequences. MiTCR v1.1 was used to align clonotypes to the IMGT TRBV, TRBD and TRBJ reference segments. Analysis was restricted to V-J combinations with a frequency above 0.0001, which covered 98% to 99.2% of repertoires. A TCS score was defined as the ratio between F50 (clonal expansion) and ExV (chaos), using BLOSUM62-based TCRdist between CDR3 peptides within each V-J. Welch's t-statistics and random forest reduced roughly 500 V-J features to 10 to 15, which were used in a naive Bayes classifier (R e1071). TCRdb applied fastp at Q25 and MiXCR to the public reads, then kept only in-frame beta chains. Every distinct CDR3 protein forms one entry, paired with its most common genes and DNA. TCRdb assigned the V and J calls; the authors' analysis was not used. For this sample the table gives roughly 180,000 distinct CDR3 sequences, of which about a sixth were detected only once. The top ten clonotypes cover about 29% of the sample.

V lost 2 bases and J lost 3 bases, and the count of bases not matched to a germline gene is 5. Reading the germline V gene (reference sequence) gives CDR1 MNHEY and CDR2 SMNVEV. From the cysteine up to the phenylalanine, the CDR3 has a length of 16 residues. Only the CDR3 DNA is retained, 48 bases long and in frame from the first base. The sequence came from a woman aged 50 to 65 with Graves' hyperthyroidism. The chain is assembled from TRBV27 and TRBJ2-2; TRBD2 agrees with 8 junctional bases. Sequencing was carried out using blood. The CDR3 here reads CASSLSGGSYTGELFF. The nucleotides are TGTGCCAGCAGTTTAAGCGGGGGATCCTACACCGGGGAGCTGTTTTTT.